These 15 T cell receptor beta chains originate from one sample sequenced in a study of T cell clonality in common variable immunodeficiency. Clones were sequenced by immunoSEQ multiplex PCR, and TCRdb holds only the in-frame ones, with some missing. The sample has tens of thousands of clones, none seen only once; the top ten hold 3%. Sample: peripheral blood mononuclear cells. All receptors come from a person aged 18 to 70 in good health.

This clone was counted at least ten times. The CDR3 goes on 3 residues after the read ends, and that part is filled in from the germline J gene. V and J are TRBV7-2 and TRBJ2-3; TRBD2 is a possible D gene (6 bases). The V end was cut by 3 bases, the J end by 0 bases, with 10 bases between. Germline CDR1 SGHTA, CDR2 FQGNSA. This CDR3 is 15 amino acids long. The part of the CDR3 DNA that was read is TGTGCCAGCAGCTTGGGCGGGAAAAGCACAGATACG. This translates into CASSLGGKSTDT. In full, the CDR3 is CASSLGGKSTDTQYF.

This clone appeared many times. The read finishes 3 residues shy of the CDR3 end, and the germline J gene is used to complete it. The V call is TRBV19, the J call TRBJ2-1, with a tentative D call TRBD2 (6 bases). This CDR3 is 15 amino acids long. Trimming left V 4 bases short and J 4 bases short, with 14 bases between. Germline lookup yields CDR1 LNHDA and CDR2 SQIVND (reference sequence). The CDR3 spells CASSTRLDQYNEQFF. CDR3 DNA, as far as it was read: TGTGCCAGTAGTACCCGACTAGATCAGTACAATGAG.

The sample holds many counts of this clone. The read stops 3 residues short of the end of the CDR3; the missing end is completed from the germline J gene. V gene TRBV20-1 combines with J gene TRBJ2-2; weak D call: TRBD1 (6 bases). The CDR3 spans 16 residues. Looked up from germline, CDR1 is DFQATT and CDR2 is SNEGSKA (reference sequence). V was cut by 0 bases and J by 0 bases, with 11 bases left in between. Partial CDR3 DNA: TGCAGTGCTAGAGATGGAACAGGGTCGAACACCGGGGAG. It encodes CSARDGTGSNTGE. The complete CDR3 sequence is CSARDGTGSNTGELFF.

This clone showed up many times. The read falls 3 residues short of the CDR3 end, and the missing part is taken from the germline J gene. The genes are TRBV5-4 and TRBJ2-7; 7 nucleotides align to TRBD2. Germline V gene data show CDR1 as SGHNT and CDR2 as YYREEE (reference sequence). This CDR3 comprises 13 residues. With V trimmed by 4 bases and J by 6 bases, 7 bases remained unmatched. Incomplete CDR3 DNA: TGTGCCAGCAGCGGGAGGGCTGCGGGCGAG. It specifies CASSGRAAGE. The complete CDR3 reads CASSGRAAGEQYF.

This clone was counted at least ten times. The read stops 3 residues short of the end of the CDR3; the missing end is completed from the germline J gene. This chain links TRBV2 with TRBJ1-2, with TRBD1 as a possible D gene (5 bases). The V end was cut by 9 bases, the J end by 4 bases, with 15 bases between. Germline CDR1 and CDR2: SNHLY and FYNNEI. The CDR3 is 13 amino acids. The CDR3: CASEPPGLYGYTF. The CDR3 bases that were read are TGTGCCAGTGAGCCCCCGGGACTCTATGGC.

This clone was picked up many times. The CDR3 goes on 3 residues after the read ends, and that part is filled in from the germline J gene. This chain uses TRBV18 with TRBJ2-3, with D possibly being TRBD1 (6 bases). The V gene lost 3 bases and the J gene lost 3 bases, with 16 bases spanning the gap. There are 16 residues in the CDR3. Looked up from germline, CDR1 is KGHSH and CDR2 is LQKENI. CDR3 DNA, as far as it was read: TGTGCCAGCTCACCGTCTACAGGGTGGGGGACAGATACG. Translating it yields CASSPSTGWGTDT. The CDR3, in full, reads CASSPSTGWGTDTQYF.

In its sample, this clone was seen a few times. CDR3 DNA, as far as it was read: TGCGCCAGCAGCTTGGCCCGGGCTAGCGGGAACGAG. This codes for CASSLARASGNE. The whole CDR3 protein reads CASSLARASGNEQYF. The chain has TRBV5-1 and TRBJ2-7, with 9 bases identical to TRBD2. The missing CDR3 end, 3 residues past where the read stops, is filled in from the germline J gene. The length of the CDR3 is 15 residues. With 0 bases clipped from V and 5 bases from J, the junction kept 6 bases outside the gene matches. Germline CDR1 SGHRS, CDR2 YFSETQ.

This clone showed up many times. The CDR3 goes on 3 residues after the read ends, and that part is filled in from the germline J gene. The chain links TRBV19 to TRBJ1-6; D unresolved. The CDR3 spans 14 residues. Germline V gene sequence: CDR1 LNHDA, CDR2 SQIVND (reference sequence). V was trimmed by 10 bases and J by 0 bases, leaving 10 bases between them. Here the CDR3 reads CATTHSSYNSPLHF. CDR3 DNA (partial): TGTGCCACTACCCACAGCTCCTATAATTCACCC.

This clone turned up a few times. The read halts 3 residues ahead of the CDR3 end, with the missing end drawn from the germline J gene. The chain has TRBV7-3 and TRBJ2-7; 16 bases are shared with TRBD2. The CDR3 sequence is 19 residues long. Germline V gives CDR1 SGHTA, CDR2 FQGTGA. The CDR3 DNA, read in part, is TGTGCAAGTCGCTTAAACGGGACTAGCGGGAGGGGACAATCCTACGAG. It is translated as CASRLNGTSGRGQSYE. The entire CDR3 sequence reads CASRLNGTSGRGQSYEQYF. Full variable domain (missing parts from reference TRBV7-3 and TRBJ2-7): GAGVSQTPSNKVTEKGKYVELRCDPISGHTALYWYRQSLGQGPEFLIYFQGTGAADDSGLPNDRFFAVRPEGSVSTLKIQRTERGDSAVYLCASRLNGTSGRGQSYEQYFGPGTRLTVT.

The table lists this clone with a few counts. A read error may account for a junction end that differs from germline. The sequence runs out 3 residues before the end of the CDR3; the remainder is reconstructed from the germline J gene. The rearrangement links TRBV20-1 to TRBJ2-1; TRBD2 might be the D (6 bases). The CDR3 contains 13 residues. CDR1 is DFQATT and CDR2 is SNEGSKA in the germline V gene (reference sequence). CDR3 amino acids: CGARGRGYNEQFF. The CDR3 DNA, read in part, is TGCGGTGCCAGAGGGCGGGGCTACAATGAG.

In this sample, this clone turned up many times. The sequenced fragment ends 3 residues before the CDR3 boundary, so the rest is inferred from the germline J gene. The chain is built from TRBV5-1 and TRBJ1-4; possible D gene TRBD1, 6 bases. The germline CDR1 and CDR2 sequences are SGHRS and YFSETQ. V shed 4 bases and J shed 0 bases, with 16 bases lying between them. This CDR3 spans 17 amino acids. Partial CDR3 DNA: TGCGCCAGCAGCAAAGAGACAGGCGGCCCAACTAATGAAAAA. Its translation is CASSKETGGPTNEK. The complete CDR3 sequence is CASSKETGGPTNEKLFF. Supplemented by reference TRBV5-1 and TRBJ1-4, the full variable domain reads KAGVTQTPRYLIKTRGQQVTLSCSPISGHRSVSWYQQTPGQGLQFLFEYFSETQRNKGNFPGRFSGRQFSNSRSEMNVSTLELGDSALYLCASSKETGGPTNEKLFFGSGTQLSVL.

This clone was counted at least ten times. The CDR3 here is CSAQAGGFYEQYF. The DNA read from the CDR3 is TGCAGTGCTCAAGCGGGAGGGTTCTACGAG. J is TRBJ2-7 and V is TRBV20-1; 10 nucleotides align to TRBD2. The read ends 3 residues early relative to the CDR3; the germline J gene fills the gap. V dropped 5 bases and J dropped 3; count of bases not matched to a gene: 4. Germline CDR1 DFQATT, CDR2 SNEGSKA (reference sequence). The CDR3 sequence is 13 residues long.

The table lists this clone with many counts. The read finishes 3 residues shy of the CDR3 end, and the germline J gene is used to complete it. V usage is TRBV4-2 and J usage is TRBJ2-1; D is possibly TRBD2 (6 bases). V was cut by 3 bases and J by 3 bases, with 15 bases left in between. The length of the CDR3 is 16 residues. CDR1 and CDR2 (germline): LGHNA, YNFKEQ. This CDR3 reads CASSQRGLTGYNEQFF. The CDR3 bases that were read are TGTGCCAGCAGCCAGAGGGGACTTACCGGCTACAATGAG.

This clone was found many times. The CDR3 end lies 3 residues beyond the end of the read and is filled in from the germline J gene. The chain is built from TRBV20-1 and TRBJ2-1; possibly TRBD2 for D (6 bases). This CDR3 is built from 17 residues. Trimming took 2 bases from V and 0 from J, leaving 17 bases between them. Germline V gene data show CDR1 as DFQATT and CDR2 as SNEGSKA (reference sequence). CDR3 sequence: CSARSGLAASSYNEQFF. The CDR3 bases that were read are TGCAGTGCTAGAAGCGGGTTAGCGGCAAGCTCCTACAATGAG.

About this clone: The read terminates 3 residues ahead of where the CDR3 ends, so the germline J gene completes it. J is TRBJ1-4 and V is TRBV5-1; 7 bases agree with TRBD1. V gave up 4 bases and J gave up 7 bases; unmatched junction bases: 7. Germline V lookup: CDR1 SGHRS, CDR2 YFSETQ. The CDR3 runs 14 residues. The CDR3 spells CASSHEDRVEKLFF. The part of the CDR3 DNA that was read is TGCGCCAGCAGCCACGAAGACAGGGTTGAAAAA.